This T cell receptor beta chain was retrieved from a study of blood T cell repertoires in COVID-19. Study summary: COVID-19 samples collected from the United States, Italy and Spain covered acute and convalescent phases. T cells, B-cell-depleted T cells, or PBMCs supplied cDNA or gDNA.

CDR1 is SNHLY, CDR2 FYNNEI, per germline. The CDR3 length is 11 residues. Trimming removed 7 bases from V and 15 bases from J; junction bases left unmatched: 5. Source study methods: For nucleated cells, counts were estimated from reference gene primer amplification. Here immunoSEQ multiplex PCR was the method, and the copy in TCRdb shows in-frame clones only, minus some. Clone size and the V and J calls come from that table; the DNA yielded D and trimming. Here the sample spans approximately 61,000 clones, approximately 77% being singletons. Sequencing used peripheral blood. V is TRBV2 and J is TRBJ2-1; 11 bases map to TRBD2. The TCR was taken from a human donor in a cohort sampled during active COVID-19. The CDR3 sequence: CASKLAGVLFF. As DNA, the CDR3 is TGTGCCAGCAAACTAGCGGGAGTCCTGTTCTTC.